One and the same sample provided the 7 T cell receptor beta chains below, sequenced in a study of long-term antiretroviral therapy in people with HIV. At the survey level, the v3.0 immunoSEQ assay was run. The table came from immunoSEQ multiplex PCR; TCRdb's copy has only in-frame clones and leaves some out. The sample contains about 27,000 clones, around 85% of which appear only once. Sequencing used unsorted PBMCs, obtained 2.3 years after starting antiretroviral therapy. These receptor sequences come from a man in his forties or fifties with HIV.

The chain combines TRBV29-1 with TRBJ2-1; unclear D gene. Germline CDR1 SQVTM, CDR2 ANQGSEA. The CDR3 sequence is 15 residues long. The V end was cut by 3 bases, the J end by 3 bases, with 15 bases between. This CDR3 reads CSVDAPHSLYNEQFF. CDR3 nucleotides: TGCAGCGTTGACGCCCCGCACAGCCTCTACAATGAGCAGTTCTTC.

The chain links TRBV5-1 to TRBJ2-7, with a possible D match to TRBD1 (5 bases). CDR1 and CDR2 from the germline V gene are SGHRS and YFSETQ. Trimming shortened V by 4 bases and J by 2 bases, and 10 bases separated the two germline ends. The length of the CDR3 is 13 residues. The CDR3 sequence is CASSGQGPYEQYF. The CDR3 bases are TGCGCCAGCAGCGGGCAGGGCCCCTACGAGCAGTACTTC.

The chain has TRBV29-1 and TRBJ2-1; the match to TRBD1 covers 7 bases. From germline, CDR1 is SQVTM and CDR2 ANQGSEA. The ends lost 6 bases at V and 0 bases at J; junction bases unmatched: 20. The CDR3 has 19 residues. The CDR3 coding sequence is TGCAGCGTCGTACCGAGATTCACAGGGGAACTGAACTCCTACAATGAGCAGTTCTTC. It yields the protein CSVVPRFTGELNSYNEQFF.

The rearrangement joins TRBV7-8 to TRBJ2-5, with 12 bases fitting TRBD1. CDR3 size: 15 residues. The V gene end was trimmed by 4 bases and the J gene end by 4 bases; junction bases not matched to a gene: 4. Germline CDR1 SGHVS, CDR2 FQNEAQ. This chain's CDR3 is CASSWGQGARETQYF. The CDR3 DNA sequence: TGTGCCAGCAGCTGGGGACAGGGGGCGCGAGAGACCCAGTACTTC.

The chain links TRBV19 to TRBJ1-5; D unresolved. Germline values: CDR1 LNHDA, CDR2 SQIVND (reference sequence). The CDR3 consists of 12 residues. The V end lost 3 bases, the J end lost 5 bases, and 5 bases lay between the germline ends. The CDR3 region has the DNA TGTGCCAGTAGTATTGGGTATCAGCCCCAGCATTTT. This translates into CASSIGYQPQHF. The complete variable domain, with remaining parts taken from reference TRBV19 and TRBJ1-5, reads DGGITQSPKYLFRKEGQNVTLSCEQNLNHDAMYWYRQDPGQGLRLIYYSQIVNDFQKGDIAEGYSVSREKKESFPLTVTSAQKNPTAFYLCASSIGYQPQHFGDGTRLSIL.

The chain couples TRBV21-1 to TRBJ2-3. TRBV21-1 is flagged as a pseudogene. The CDR3 runs 16 residues. The CDR3 spells CASSKEVLFSTDTQYF. DNA for the CDR3: TGTGCCAGCAGCAAAGAGGTGCTATTTAGCACAGATACGCAGTATTTT.

The chain links TRBV27 to TRBJ2-7; maybe TRBD1 (6 bases). This CDR3 is built from 13 residues. Germline CDR1 is MNHEY and CDR2 is SMNVEV (reference sequence). The germline V and J ends were trimmed by 2 bases and 4 bases, with 9 bases remaining between them. This CDR3 is CASSLAGAYEQYF. CDR3 bases: TGTGCCAGCAGTTTAGCAGGGGCGTACGAGCAGTACTTC.